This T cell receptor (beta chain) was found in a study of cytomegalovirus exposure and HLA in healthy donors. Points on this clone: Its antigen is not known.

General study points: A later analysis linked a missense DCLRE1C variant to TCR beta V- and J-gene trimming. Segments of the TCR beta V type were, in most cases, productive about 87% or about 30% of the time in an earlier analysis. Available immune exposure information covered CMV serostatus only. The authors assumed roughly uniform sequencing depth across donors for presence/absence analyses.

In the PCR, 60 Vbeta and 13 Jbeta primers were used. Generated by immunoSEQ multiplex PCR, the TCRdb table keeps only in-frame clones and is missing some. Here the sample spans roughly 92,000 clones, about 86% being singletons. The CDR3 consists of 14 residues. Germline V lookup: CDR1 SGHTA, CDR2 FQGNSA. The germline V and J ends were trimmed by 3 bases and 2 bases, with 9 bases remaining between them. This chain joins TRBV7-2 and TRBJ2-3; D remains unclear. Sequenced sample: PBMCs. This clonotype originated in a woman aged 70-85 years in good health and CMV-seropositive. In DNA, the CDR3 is TGTGCCAGCAGCTTGCGGCTTCACACAGATACGCAGTATTTT. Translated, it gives CASSLRLHTDTQYF.